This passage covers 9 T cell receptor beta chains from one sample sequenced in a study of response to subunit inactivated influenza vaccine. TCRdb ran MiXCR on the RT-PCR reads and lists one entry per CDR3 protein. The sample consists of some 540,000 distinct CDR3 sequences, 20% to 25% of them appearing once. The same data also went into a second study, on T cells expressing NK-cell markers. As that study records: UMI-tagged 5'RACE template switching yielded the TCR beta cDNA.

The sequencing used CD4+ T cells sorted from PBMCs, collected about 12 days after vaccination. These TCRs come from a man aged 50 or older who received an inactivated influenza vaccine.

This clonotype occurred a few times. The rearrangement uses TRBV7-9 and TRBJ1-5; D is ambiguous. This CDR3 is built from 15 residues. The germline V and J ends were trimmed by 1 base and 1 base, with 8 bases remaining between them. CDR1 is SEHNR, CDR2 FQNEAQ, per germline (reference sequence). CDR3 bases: TGTGCCAGCAGCTTAGGTGGACCGAGCAATCAGCCCCAGCATTTT. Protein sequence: CASSLGGPSNQPQHF. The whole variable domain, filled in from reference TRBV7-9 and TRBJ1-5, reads DTGVSQNPRHKITKRGQNVTFRCDPISEHNRLYWYRQTLGQGPEFLTYFQNEAQLEKSRLLSDRFSAERPKGSFSTLEIQRTEQGDSAMYLCASSLGGPSNQPQHFGDGTRLSIL.

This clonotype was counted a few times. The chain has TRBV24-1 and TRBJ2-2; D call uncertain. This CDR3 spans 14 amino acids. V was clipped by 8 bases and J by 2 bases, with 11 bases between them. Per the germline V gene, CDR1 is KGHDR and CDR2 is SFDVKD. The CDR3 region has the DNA TGTGCCACCACAGTAAATGAAAACACCGGGGAGCTGTTTTTT. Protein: CATTVNENTGELFF.

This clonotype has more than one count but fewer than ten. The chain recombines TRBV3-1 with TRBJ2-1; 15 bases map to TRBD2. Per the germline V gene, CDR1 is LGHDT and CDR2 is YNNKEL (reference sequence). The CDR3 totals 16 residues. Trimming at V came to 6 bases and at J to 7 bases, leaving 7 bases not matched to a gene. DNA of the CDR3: TGTGCCAGCAGTCGGACTAGCGGGAGGGCTAGGAATGAGCAGTTCTTC. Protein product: CASSRTSGRARNEQFF.

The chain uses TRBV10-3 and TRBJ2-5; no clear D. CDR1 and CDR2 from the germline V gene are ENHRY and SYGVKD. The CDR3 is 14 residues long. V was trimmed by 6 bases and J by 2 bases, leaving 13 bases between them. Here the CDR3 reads CAISKSLAQETQYF. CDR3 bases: TGTGCCATCAGCAAGAGCTTGGCTCAAGAGACCCAGTACTTC.

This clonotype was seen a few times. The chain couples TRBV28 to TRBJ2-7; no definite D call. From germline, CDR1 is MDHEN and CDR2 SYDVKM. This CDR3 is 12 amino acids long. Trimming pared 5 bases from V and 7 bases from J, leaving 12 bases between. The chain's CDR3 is CASSPLEMEQYF. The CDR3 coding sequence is TGTGCCAGCAGTCCCCTCGAGATGGAGCAGTACTTC.

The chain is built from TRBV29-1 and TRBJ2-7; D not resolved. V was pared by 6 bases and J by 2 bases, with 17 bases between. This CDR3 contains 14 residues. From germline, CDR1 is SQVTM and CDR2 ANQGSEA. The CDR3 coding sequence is TGCAGCGTAGACACCAATCCCCTCGCCTACGAGCAGTACTTC. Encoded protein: CSVDTNPLAYEQYF.

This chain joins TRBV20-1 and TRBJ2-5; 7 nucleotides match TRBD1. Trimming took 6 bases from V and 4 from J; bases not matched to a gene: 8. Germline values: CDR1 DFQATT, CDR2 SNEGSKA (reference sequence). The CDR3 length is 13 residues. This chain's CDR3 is CSAGTAFRETQYF. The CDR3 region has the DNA TGCAGTGCCGGGACAGCCTTTAGAGAGACCCAGTACTTC.

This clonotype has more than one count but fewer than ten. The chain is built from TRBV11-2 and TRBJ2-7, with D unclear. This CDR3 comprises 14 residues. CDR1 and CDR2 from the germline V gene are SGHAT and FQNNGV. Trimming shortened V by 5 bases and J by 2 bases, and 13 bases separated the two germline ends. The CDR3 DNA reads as TGTGCCAGCAGCCCCGCCATGGGGACCTACGAGCAGTACTTC. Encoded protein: CASSPAMGTYEQYF.

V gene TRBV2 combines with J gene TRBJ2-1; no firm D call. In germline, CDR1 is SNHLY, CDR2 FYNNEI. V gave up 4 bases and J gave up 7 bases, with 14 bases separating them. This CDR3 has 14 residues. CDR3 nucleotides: TGTGCCAGCAGTGGATCCGTTCTGAGGAATGAGCAGTTCTTC. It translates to CASSGSVLRNEQFF.